The 27 T cell receptor beta chains in this list originate from one sample, sequenced in a study of read filtering for tumor transcriptome and immune sequencing (dated by TCRdb to 2019 to 2021). Sequencer: Illumina HiSeq 4000. Starting from around 420 ng RNA, TCR libraries were constructed with the Immunoverse kit using molecular barcoded adaptors that cover the alpha/delta and beta/gamma chains. TCRdb reworked the public reads: Q25 trimming with fastp, MiXCR clone assembly, productive beta chains retained. When rows share a CDR3 protein, they turn into one entry using the most common DNA and genes. The sample has 37,000 or so distinct CDR3 sequences on record, roughly 15% of them singletons. The ten largest make up more than 30% of the sample. The sequencing input was a population of CD138-negative cells sorted from bone marrow. The sample's cell subset or site label, decoded: bone marrow mononuclear cells depleted of CD138+ plasma/myeloma cells by negative magnetic selection. The receptors derive from a donor at least 40 years old with multiple myeloma.

In regard to this clonotype: A much larger clone differs from this one at a single base, so this may be a read error. The J gene is TRBJ2-3, the V gene TRBV7-9; TRBD1 matches at 8 bases. The CDR3 loop spans 16 amino acids. CDR1 is SEHNR, CDR2 FQNEAQ, per germline (reference sequence). The CDR3 nucleotides are TGTGCCAGCAGCTTCTTTCGGGACAGGAACACAGATACGCCGTATTTT. Translation gives CASSFFRDRNTDTPYF.

This clonotype was recorded at least ten times. This chain connects TRBV4-1 to TRBJ2-3; D gene unclear. The ends were cut back, 0 bases at V and 4 bases at J, with 14 bases in the middle. Germline V gene lookup returns CDR1 MGHRA and CDR2 YSYEKL. The CDR3 consists of 16 residues. The CDR3 loop is CASSQDWRGIADTQYF. The CDR3 coding sequence is TGCGCCAGCAGCCAAGATTGGCGTGGTATCGCAGATACGCAGTATTTT.

This clonotype was seen repeatedly, ten times or more. This rearrangement joins TRBV5-1 to TRBJ2-7, with D hard to call. The ends were cut back, 4 bases at V and 3 bases at J, with 14 bases in the middle. The germline gives CDR1 SGHRS, CDR2 YFSETQ. This CDR3 region has 14 residues. The CDR3 protein is CASSLSYSYYEQYF. CDR3 DNA sequence: TGCGCCAGCAGCCTGTCGTACTCCTACTACGAGCAGTACTTC.

Ten or more counts support this clonotype. The genes are TRBV27 and TRBJ1-5; no reliable D call. V was clipped by 3 bases and J by 1 base, with 10 bases between them. CDR1 MNHEY and CDR2 SMNVEV come from the germline V gene (reference sequence). The CDR3 has 15 amino acids. The CDR3 nucleotides read TGTGCCAGCAGTTTGTCAGGTGTAAGCAATCAGCCCCAGCATTTT. Amino acids: CASSLSGVSNQPQHF.

Many counts were recorded for this clonotype. V usage is TRBV7-2 and J usage is TRBJ1-2, with 7 nucleotides matching TRBD1. Germline V gene lookup returns CDR1 SGHTA and CDR2 FQGNSA. The V and J ends lost 5 bases and 0 bases, in that order; junction bases with no gene match: 6. The CDR3 has 15 amino acids. The CDR3 spells CASSRPGQTNYGYTF. Written as DNA, the CDR3 is TGTGCCAGCAGCCGGCCGGGACAGACTAACTATGGCTACACCTTC.

This clonotype was detected only a few times. One end of the junction is discordant with germline, which a read error may explain. The CDR3 DNA reads as TGCGCTAGCAGCTTGGAGGCAGGGAACTATAATTCACCCCACCACTTT. Translation gives CASSLEAGNYNSPHHF. The V gene is TRBV5-1, the J gene TRBJ1-6; TRBD1 is a possible D gene (5 bases). The CDR3 is 16 amino acids. Germline CDR1 and CDR2: SGHRS and YFSETQ.

This clonotype was detected ten times or more. The chain couples TRBV28 to TRBJ2-7; 8 bases line up with TRBD2. J gave up 7 bases and V 10 bases, and 15 bases lay outside the gene matches. The V gene's germline CDR1 is MDHEN and CDR2 SYDVKM. This CDR3 comprises 14 residues. The CDR3 loop reads CANGGGSYFLEQYF. The CDR3 DNA sequence: TGTGCCAACGGCGGGGGGAGCTACTTCTTAGAGCAGTACTTC. Supplemented by reference TRBV28 and TRBJ2-7, the full variable domain reads DVKVTQSSRYLVKRTGEKVFLECVQDMDHENMFWYRQDPGLGLRLIYFSYDVKMKEKGDIPEGYSVSREKKERFSLILESASTNQTSMYLCANGGGSYFLEQYFGPGTRLTVT.

This clonotype appeared many times. The J gene is TRBJ2-7, the V gene TRBV7-9; 9 nucleotides match TRBD2. CDR3 length: 16 amino acids. Germline CDR1 SEHNR, CDR2 FQNEAQ (reference sequence). The junction had 10 bases not matched to a gene; V was cut back by 4 bases and J by 3 bases. The CDR3 protein is CASSSYQRTSVYEQYF. In DNA form, the CDR3 reads TGTGCCAGCAGCTCCTACCAACGGACTAGCGTCTACGAGCAGTACTTC.

This clonotype was recorded at least ten times. V is TRBV6-5 and J is TRBJ1-1; D not certain. V was shortened by 5 bases and J by 10 bases, with 11 bases between the two germline ends. Germline lookup yields CDR1 MNHEY and CDR2 SVGAGI. The CDR3 totals 11 residues. The CDR3 here is CASSRPPSAFF. In DNA, the CDR3 is TGTGCCAGCAGTCGACCTCCGTCAGCTTTCTTT.

This clonotype showed up many times. V is TRBV5-1 and J is TRBJ2-2; 8 bases agree with TRBD2. In germline, CDR1 is SGHRS, CDR2 YFSETQ. Trimming at V came to 5 bases and at J to 4 bases, leaving 10 bases not matched to a gene. The CDR3 contains 16 residues. CDR3 residues: CASSRDAGGGTGELFF. The CDR3 DNA reads TGCGCCAGCAGTCGTGACGCGGGAGGAGGCACCGGGGAGCTGTTTTTT.

This clonotype was found many times. The rearrangement links TRBV29-1 to TRBJ2-1; TRBD2 matches 12 bases. The CDR3 totals 16 residues. Unmatched junction bases numbered 8, after V lost 0 bases and J lost 8 bases. Germline CDR1 is SQVTM and CDR2 is ANQGSEA. The CDR3 sequence is CSVEERLAGAFDEQFF. The CDR3 nucleotides are TGCAGCGTTGAAGAACGACTAGCGGGAGCATTCGATGAGCAGTTCTTC.

This clonotype occurred many times. V gene TRBV12-3 or TRBV12-4 combines with J gene TRBJ1-5; 10 nucleotides match TRBD1. This CDR3 is 14 amino acids long. Trimming at V came to 5 bases and at J to 7 bases, leaving 5 bases not matched to a gene. The CDR3 nucleotides read TGTGCCAGCAGTGGGACAGGGGAAGGCCAGCCCCAGCATTTT. Translating it yields CASSGTGEGQPQHF.

This clonotype has ten or more counts. The rearrangement uses TRBV4-3 and TRBJ2-1, with 10 bases lining up with TRBD2. Germline V CDR1 and CDR2: LGHNA, YSLEER. The V segment lost 0 bases and the J segment 2 bases; nucleotides outside the gene matches: 7. The CDR3 totals 18 residues. The DNA for the CDR3 is TGCGCCAGCAGCCAAGATGCTAGCGGGAGAGACACCTACAATGAGCAGTTCTTC. It translates to CASSQDASGRDTYNEQFF.

Many counts were recorded for this clonotype. One base separates it from a far larger clone, so it is likely a read error. CDR3 bases: TGTGCCAGCAGCTCCCGCTCCCGCTCGGGGTCCTACAATGGGCAGTTCTTC. Protein product: CASSSRSRSGSYNGQFF. V and J are TRBV7-2 and TRBJ2-1, with D tentatively TRBD2 (5 bases). CDR1 and CDR2 (germline): SGHTA, FQGNSA. The CDR3 totals 17 residues.

This clonotype was observed at least ten times. The V call is TRBV29-1, the J call TRBJ2-3; 7 nucleotides agree with TRBD2. The CDR3 extends over 13 amino acids. Trimming at V came to 7 bases and at J to 3 bases, leaving 7 bases not matched to a gene. Germline CDR1 and CDR2: SQVTM and ANQGSEA. CDR3 bases: TGCAGCGGCGGTGGGAGGGGAACAGATACGCAGTATTTT. Translating it yields CSGGGRGTDTQYF.

V is TRBV20-1 and J is TRBJ2-1; the match to TRBD2 covers 7 bases. The V gene's germline CDR1 is DFQATT and CDR2 SNEGSKA (reference sequence). This CDR3 region has 15 residues. J gave up 6 bases and V 6 bases, and 14 bases lay outside the gene matches. The CDR3 region is CSAPGRESILNEQFF. The CDR3 DNA reads as TGCAGTGCCCCCGGGCGGGAGAGTATTCTCAATGAGCAGTTCTTC.

For this clonotype: Given a far larger clone just one base away, this is likely a sequencing read error. The chain links TRBV6-5 to TRBJ2-7, with D perhaps matching TRBD2 (6 bases). The germline CDR1 and CDR2 sequences are MNHEY and SVGAGI. V shed 5 bases and J shed 2 bases, with 13 bases lying between them. This CDR3 region has 14 residues. The CDR3 is CASSTGETTYEQYF. CDR3 nucleotides: TGTGCCAGCAGTACGGGAGAAACTACCTACGAGCAGTACTTC.

Concerning this clonotype itself: A much larger clone differs by one base, so this may be a read error. This chain joins TRBV20-1 and TRBJ2-7; D may be TRBD2 (6 bases). Germline V gene data show CDR1 as DFQATT and CDR2 as SNEGSKA (reference sequence). V was pared by 7 bases and J by 4 bases, with 17 bases between. The length of the CDR3 is 13 residues. The CDR3, as DNA: TGCAGTGATAGGCCGGGACTCCAATACGAGCAGTACTTC. This gives the protein CSDRPGLQYEQYF.

This clonotype was counted at least ten times. The chain joins TRBV3-1 to TRBJ2-5; 9 nucleotides match TRBD2. CDR3 length: 14 residues. Trimming cost V 2 bases and J 4 bases; bases outside gene matches: 2. Germline V gene sequence: CDR1 LGHDT, CDR2 YNNKEL (reference sequence). The CDR3 coding sequence is TGTGCCAGCAGCCAAAATAGCGGGAGAGAGACCCAGTACTTC. This sequence encodes CASSQNSGRETQYF.

This clonotype was detected a few times. The genes are TRBV20-1 and TRBJ2-3; D unclear. The CDR3 spans 12 residues. Germline CDR1 and CDR2: DFQATT and SNEGSKA (reference sequence). V dropped 0 bases and J dropped 8 bases, with 9 bases sitting between them. CDR3 sequence reads: CSARERVSTQYF. For the CDR3, the DNA is TGCAGTGCTAGAGAGAGAGTGAGTACGCAGTATTTT.

This clonotype was detected many times. V gene TRBV10-3 combines with J gene TRBJ2-1; 8 nucleotides align to TRBD1. The CDR3 sequence is 14 residues long. V was clipped by 6 bases and J by 3 bases; unmatched bases: 4. Per germline, CDR1 ENHRY and CDR2 SYGVKD. CDR3 nucleotide sequence: TGTGCCATCAGAAGACAGGGGAACTACAATGAGCAGTTCTTC. Its translation: CAIRRQGNYNEQFF.

The sample holds many counts of this clonotype. V gene TRBV2 combines with J gene TRBJ2-6; D gene uncertain. The V end was cut by 7 bases, the J end by 0 bases, with 10 bases between. Germline assignment: CDR1 SNHLY and CDR2 FYNNEI. The CDR3 spans 15 residues. This CDR3 reads CASMDGTSGANVLTF. The CDR3 coding sequence is TGTGCCAGCATGGACGGAACCTCTGGGGCCAACGTCCTGACTTTC.

In this sample, this clonotype turned up many times. This chain connects TRBV28 to TRBJ2-2; 7 bases agree with TRBD2. V gave up 9 bases and J gave up 5 bases; unmatched junction bases: 3. CDR3 length: 12 amino acids. Germline V gene data show CDR1 as MDHEN and CDR2 as SYDVKM. The CDR3 nucleotides read TGTGCCAGTTATAGCGGGACCGGGGAGCTGTTTTTT. It is translated as CASYSGTGELFF.

This clonotype was observed many times. The V gene is TRBV27, the J gene TRBJ2-1; 7 bases map to TRBD2. The CDR3 has 18 amino acids. With 2 bases clipped from V and 1 base from J, the junction kept 11 bases outside the gene matches. Germline assignment: CDR1 MNHEY and CDR2 SMNVEV (reference sequence). CDR3 protein: CASSLRREDLVSYNEQFF. The CDR3 region has the DNA TGTGCCAGCAGTTTACGACGGGAGGATCTAGTATCCTACAATGAGCAGTTCTTC.

This clonotype was observed at least ten times. The chain combines TRBV6-5 with TRBJ2-2; 7 positions match TRBD1. From germline, CDR1 is MNHEY and CDR2 SVGAGI. The CDR3 totals 14 residues. Trimming took 5 bases from V and 5 from J; bases not matched to a gene: 5. CDR3 nucleotide sequence: TGTGCCAGCAGTAGACAGGGACAGACCGGGGAGCTGTTTTTT. Its protein product is CASSRQGQTGELFF.

The sample holds many counts of this clonotype. The rearrangement uses TRBV29-1 and TRBJ1-4, with D unresolved. CDR1 and CDR2 (germline): SQVTM, ANQGSEA. With 6 bases removed from V and 4 bases from J, the gap between germline ends came to 6 bases. The CDR3 extends over 11 amino acids. The CDR3 DNA follows: TGCAGCGTCGCAGATAATGAAAAACTGTTTTTT. Translation: CSVADNEKLFF.

Ten or more counts support this clonotype. V gene TRBV2 combines with J gene TRBJ2-1; D is ambiguous. Germline CDR1 reads SNHLY; CDR2 reads FYNNEI. V was shortened by 0 bases and J by 12 bases, with 12 bases between the two germline ends. The CDR3 consists of 13 residues. The DNA of the CDR3 is TGTGCCAGCAGTGAAGCAAAGCCCATCGTGCAGTTCTTC. This encodes CASSEAKPIVQFF.